The clone carrying this T cell receptor beta chain was observed once. Its antigen is not known. Measured with immunoSEQ multiplex PCR; TCRdb has only the in-frame clones, and not every one. The table records tens of thousands of clones, roughly four fifths of them present only once. The data are from a study of CD4 T cells in relation to SARS-CoV-2 and coronaviruses. Study at large: A couple of subjects were Hispanic; patients were roughly 8 males and a few females.

From germline, CDR1 is SGHAT and CDR2 FQNNGV. The CDR3 is made up of 17 amino acids. V lost 3 bases, J lost 4 bases, and 11 bases stayed unmatched. Study-wide findings and caveats: Memory recall responses, not primary responses primed in culture, are what the assay detects.

This TCR was recovered from an adult with COVID-19. The chain joins TRBV11-2 to TRBJ2-5, with 10 nucleotides matching TRBD1. Sequencing used memory CD4+ T cells from PBMCs, cultured in vitro. DNA for the CDR3: TGTGCCAGCAGCTTGAGACAGGGGGCGAGGGGAAGAGAGACCCAGTACTTC. This translates into CASSLRQGARGRETQYF.